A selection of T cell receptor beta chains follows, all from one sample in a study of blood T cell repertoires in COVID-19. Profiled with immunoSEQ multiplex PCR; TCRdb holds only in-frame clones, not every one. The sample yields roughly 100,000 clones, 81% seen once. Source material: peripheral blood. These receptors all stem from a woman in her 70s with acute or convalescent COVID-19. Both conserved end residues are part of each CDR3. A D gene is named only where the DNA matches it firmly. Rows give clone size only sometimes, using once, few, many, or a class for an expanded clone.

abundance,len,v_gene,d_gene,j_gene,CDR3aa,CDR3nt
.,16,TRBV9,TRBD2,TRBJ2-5,CASSVRLAGEGETQYF,TGTGCCAGCAGCGTGAGACTAGCGGGAGAGGGAGAGACCCAGTACTTC
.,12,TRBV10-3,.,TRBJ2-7,CATRLGTYEQYF,TGTGCCACCCGCCTAGGAACCTACGAGCAGTACTTC
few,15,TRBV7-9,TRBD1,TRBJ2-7,CASSDADRGRYEQYF,TGTGCCAGCAGTGATGCCGACAGGGGTCGGTACGAGCAGTACTTC
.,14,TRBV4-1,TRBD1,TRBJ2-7,CASSPPTGVYEQYF,TGCGCCAGCAGCCCTCCGACAGGGGTCTACGAGCAGTACTTC
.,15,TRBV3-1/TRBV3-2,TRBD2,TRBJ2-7,CASSQGLAGEYEQYF,TGTGCCAGCAGCCAAGGGCTAGCGGGAGAGTACGAGCAGTACTTC
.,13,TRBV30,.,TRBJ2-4,CAWSAVAKNIQYF,TGTGCCTGGAGTGCTGTAGCCAAAAACATTCAGTACTTC
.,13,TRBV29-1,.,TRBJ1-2,CSVVEGEGWGYTF,TGCAGCGTTGTTGAAGGGGAAGGATGGGGCTACACCTTC
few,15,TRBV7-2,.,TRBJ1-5,CASSLVENANQPQHF,TGTGCCAGCAGCTTAGTGGAGAACGCCAATCAGCCCCAGCATTTT
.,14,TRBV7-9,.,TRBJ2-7,CASSQTVISYEQYF,TGTGCCAGCAGTCAGACAGTCATATCCTACGAGCAGTACTTC
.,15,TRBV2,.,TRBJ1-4,CASSGQTGANEKLFF,TGTGCCAGCAGTGGGCAGACCGGGGCTAATGAAAAACTGTTTTTT
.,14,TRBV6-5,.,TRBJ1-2,CASSGGGGLLGYTF,TGTGCCAGCAGCGGGGGTGGGGGACTACTAGGCTACACCTTC
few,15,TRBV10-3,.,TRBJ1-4,CAISESATKGEKLFF,TGTGCCATCAGTGAGTCGGCGACCAAGGGGGAAAAACTGTTTTTT